This T cell receptor beta chain was sequenced for a study of beta chain features in type 1 diabetes. This CDR3 is built from 14 residues. CDR1 SGDLS and CDR2 YYNGEE come from the germline V gene. With 0 bases removed from V and 8 bases from J, the gap between germline ends came to 14 bases. Expressed TCRB transcripts got sequenced, as all isolated RNA was reverse transcribed. Produced via immunoSEQ multiplex PCR; TCRdb's table is partial and in-frame only. The data contain about half a million clones, over 10% of them singletons. This chain links TRBV9 with TRBJ1-2; D is ambiguous. The sequenced sample consisted of naive CD4+ T cells from blood. This TCR derives from a woman between 18 and 29 years old in good health. The CDR3 DNA reads as TGTGCCAGCAGCGTAGATCCGGCCACCTTGGGCTACACCTTC. As protein: CASSVDPATLGYTF.